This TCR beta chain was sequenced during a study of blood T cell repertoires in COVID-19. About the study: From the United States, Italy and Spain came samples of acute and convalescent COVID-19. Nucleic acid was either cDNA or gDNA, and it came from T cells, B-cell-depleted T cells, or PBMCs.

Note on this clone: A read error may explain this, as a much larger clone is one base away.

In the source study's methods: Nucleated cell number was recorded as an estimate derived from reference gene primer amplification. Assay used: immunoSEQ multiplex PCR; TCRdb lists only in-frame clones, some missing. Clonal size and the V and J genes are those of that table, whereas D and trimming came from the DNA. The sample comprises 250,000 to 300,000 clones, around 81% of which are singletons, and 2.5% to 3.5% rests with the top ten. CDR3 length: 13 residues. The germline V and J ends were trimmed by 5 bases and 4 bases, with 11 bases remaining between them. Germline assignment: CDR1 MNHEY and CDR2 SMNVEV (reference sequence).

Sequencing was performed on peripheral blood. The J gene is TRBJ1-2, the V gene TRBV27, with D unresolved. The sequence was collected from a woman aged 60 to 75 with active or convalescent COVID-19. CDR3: CASSPDTSYGYTF. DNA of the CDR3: TGTGCCAGCAGTCCCGACACCTCCTATGGCTACACCTTC.